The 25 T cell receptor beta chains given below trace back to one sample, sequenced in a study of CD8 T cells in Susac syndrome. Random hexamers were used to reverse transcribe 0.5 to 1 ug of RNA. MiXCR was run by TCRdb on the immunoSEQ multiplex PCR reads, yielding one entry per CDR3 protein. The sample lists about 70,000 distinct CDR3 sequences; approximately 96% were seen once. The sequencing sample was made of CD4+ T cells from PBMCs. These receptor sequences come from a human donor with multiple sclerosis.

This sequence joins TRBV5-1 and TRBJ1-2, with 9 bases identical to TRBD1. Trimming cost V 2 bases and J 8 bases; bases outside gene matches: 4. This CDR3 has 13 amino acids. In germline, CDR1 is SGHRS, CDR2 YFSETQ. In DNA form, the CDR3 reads TGCGCCAGCAGCTTACGGACAGGGGCGGGCTACACCTTC. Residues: CASSLRTGAGYTF.

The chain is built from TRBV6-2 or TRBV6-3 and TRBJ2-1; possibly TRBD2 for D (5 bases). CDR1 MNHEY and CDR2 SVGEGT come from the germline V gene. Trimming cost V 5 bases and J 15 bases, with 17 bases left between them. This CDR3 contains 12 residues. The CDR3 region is CASSLGLLDRFF. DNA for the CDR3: TGTGCCAGCAGTCTAGGACTCCTGGATCGGTTCTTC.

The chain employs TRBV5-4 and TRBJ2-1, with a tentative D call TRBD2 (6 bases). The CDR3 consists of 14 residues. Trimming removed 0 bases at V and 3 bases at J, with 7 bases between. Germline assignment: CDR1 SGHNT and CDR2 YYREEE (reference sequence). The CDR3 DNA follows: TGTGCCAGCAGCTTGGCGGGACTCTACAATGAGCAGTTCTTC. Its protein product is CASSLAGLYNEQFF. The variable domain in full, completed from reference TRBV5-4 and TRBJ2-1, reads ETGVTQSPTHLIKTRGQQVTLRCSSQSGHNTVSWYQQALGQGPQFIFQYYREEENGRGNFPPRFSGLQFPNYSSELNVNALELDDSALYLCASSLAGLYNEQFFGPGTRLTVL.

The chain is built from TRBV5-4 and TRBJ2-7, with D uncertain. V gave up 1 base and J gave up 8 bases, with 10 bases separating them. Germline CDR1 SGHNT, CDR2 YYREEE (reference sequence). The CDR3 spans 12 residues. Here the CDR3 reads CASSLRSSQQYF. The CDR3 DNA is TGTGCCAGCAGCTTGAGGTCGTCTCAGCAGTACTTC. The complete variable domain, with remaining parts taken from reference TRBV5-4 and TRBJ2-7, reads ETGVTQSPTHLIKTRGQQVTLRCSSQSGHNTVSWYQQALGQGPQFIFQYYREEENGRGNFPPRFSGLQFPNYSSELNVNALELDDSALYLCASSLRSSQQYFGPGTRLTVT.

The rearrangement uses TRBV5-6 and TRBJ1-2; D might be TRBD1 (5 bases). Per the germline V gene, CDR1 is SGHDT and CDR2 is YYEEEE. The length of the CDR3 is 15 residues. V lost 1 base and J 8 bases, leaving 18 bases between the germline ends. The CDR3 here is CASSLPQGGLRGYTF. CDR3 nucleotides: TGTGCCAGCAGCTTGCCCCAGGGAGGCCTAAGGGGCTACACCTTC.

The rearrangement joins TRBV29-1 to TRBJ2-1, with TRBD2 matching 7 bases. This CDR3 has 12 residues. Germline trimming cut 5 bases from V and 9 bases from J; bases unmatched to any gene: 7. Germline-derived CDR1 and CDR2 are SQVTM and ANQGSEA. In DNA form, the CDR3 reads TGCAGCGTTAAACTAGCGCAGAGTGAGCAGTTCTTC. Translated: CSVKLAQSEQFF.

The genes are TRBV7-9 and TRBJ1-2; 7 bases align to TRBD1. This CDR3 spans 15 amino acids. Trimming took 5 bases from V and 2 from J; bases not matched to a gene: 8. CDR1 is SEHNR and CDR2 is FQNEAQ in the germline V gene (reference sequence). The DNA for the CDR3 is TGTGCCAGCAGCCAGGTACAGGGGACCAACTATGGCTACACCTTC. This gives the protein CASSQVQGTNYGYTF.

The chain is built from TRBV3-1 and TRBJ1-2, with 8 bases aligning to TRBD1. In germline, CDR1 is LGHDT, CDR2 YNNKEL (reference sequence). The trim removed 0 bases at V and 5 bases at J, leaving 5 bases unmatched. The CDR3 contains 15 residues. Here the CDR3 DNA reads TGTGCCAGCAGCCAAGACAGTACAGGGGGGTATGGCTACACCTTC. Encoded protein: CASSQDSTGGYGYTF.

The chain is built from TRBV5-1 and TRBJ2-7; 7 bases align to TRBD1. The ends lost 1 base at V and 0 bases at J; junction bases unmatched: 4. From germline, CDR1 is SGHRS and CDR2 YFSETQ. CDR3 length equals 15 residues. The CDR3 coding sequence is TGCGCCAGCAGCTTGAAGACAGGGAACTCCTACGAGCAGTACTTC. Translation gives CASSLKTGNSYEQYF.

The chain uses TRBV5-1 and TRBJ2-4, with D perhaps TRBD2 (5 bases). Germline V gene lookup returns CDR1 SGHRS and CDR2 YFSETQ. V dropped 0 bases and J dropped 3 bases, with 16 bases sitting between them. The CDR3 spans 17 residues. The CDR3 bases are TGCGCCAGCAGCTTGGGTCTGGCGGACTCTAACAAAAACATTCAGTACTTC. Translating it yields CASSLGLADSNKNIQYF.

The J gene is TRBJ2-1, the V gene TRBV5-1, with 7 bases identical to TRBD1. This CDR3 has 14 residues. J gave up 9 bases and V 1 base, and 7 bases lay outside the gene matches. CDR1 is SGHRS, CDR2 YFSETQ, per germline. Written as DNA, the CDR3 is TGCGCCAGCAGCTTGTCGCAGGGGGAAACTGAGCAGTTCTTC. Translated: CASSLSQGETEQFF.

CDR3 amino acids: CASSLGGRNSYEQYF. CDR3 coding DNA: TGTGCCAGCAGCTTAGGTGGCAGAAACTCCTACGAGCAGTACTTC. V is TRBV7-8 and J is TRBJ2-7; D unresolved. The V and J ends lost 1 base and 0 bases respectively, with 10 bases between them. The CDR3 length is 15 residues. CDR1 and CDR2 (germline): SGHVS, FQNEAQ.

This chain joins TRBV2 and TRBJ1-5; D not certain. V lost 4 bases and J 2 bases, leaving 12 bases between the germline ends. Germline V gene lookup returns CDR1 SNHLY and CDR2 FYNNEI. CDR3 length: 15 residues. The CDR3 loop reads CASSAWESGNQPQHF. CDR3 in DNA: TGTGCCAGCAGTGCGTGGGAGAGCGGCAATCAGCCCCAGCATTTT.

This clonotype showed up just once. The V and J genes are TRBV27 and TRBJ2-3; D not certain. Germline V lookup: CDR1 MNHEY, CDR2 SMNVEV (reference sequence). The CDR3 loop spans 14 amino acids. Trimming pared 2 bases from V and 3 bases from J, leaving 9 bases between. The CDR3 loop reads CASSLAWATDTQYF. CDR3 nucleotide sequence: TGTGCCAGCAGTTTAGCATGGGCAACAGATACGCAGTATTTT.

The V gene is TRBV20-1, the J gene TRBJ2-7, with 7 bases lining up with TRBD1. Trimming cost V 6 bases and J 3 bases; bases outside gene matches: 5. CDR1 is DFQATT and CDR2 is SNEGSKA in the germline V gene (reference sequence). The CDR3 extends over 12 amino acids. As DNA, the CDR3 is TGCAGTGCCCCAGGGGGAAACTACGAGCAGTACTTC. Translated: CSAPGGNYEQYF.

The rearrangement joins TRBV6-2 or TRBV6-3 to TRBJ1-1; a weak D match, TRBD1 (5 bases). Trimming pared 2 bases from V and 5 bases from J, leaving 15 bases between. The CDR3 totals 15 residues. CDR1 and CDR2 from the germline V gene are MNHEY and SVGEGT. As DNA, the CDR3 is TGTGCCAGCAGTTACCACTATGGGGGGGGAACTGAAGCTTTCTTT. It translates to CASSYHYGGGTEAFF.

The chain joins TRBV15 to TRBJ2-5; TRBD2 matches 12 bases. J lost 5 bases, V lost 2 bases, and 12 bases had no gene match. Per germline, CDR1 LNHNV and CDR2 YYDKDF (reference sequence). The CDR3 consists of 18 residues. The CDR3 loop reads CATSRRTSGAAHGETQYF. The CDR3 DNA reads TGTGCCACCAGCAGAAGGACTAGCGGGGCCGCACACGGGGAGACCCAGTACTTC.

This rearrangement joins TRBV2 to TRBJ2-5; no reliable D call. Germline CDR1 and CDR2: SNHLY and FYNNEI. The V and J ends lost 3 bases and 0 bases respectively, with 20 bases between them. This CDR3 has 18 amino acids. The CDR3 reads CASSDPQTTDLYQETQYF. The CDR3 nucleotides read TGTGCCAGCAGTGATCCCCAGACCACGGACCTTTACCAAGAGACCCAGTACTTC.

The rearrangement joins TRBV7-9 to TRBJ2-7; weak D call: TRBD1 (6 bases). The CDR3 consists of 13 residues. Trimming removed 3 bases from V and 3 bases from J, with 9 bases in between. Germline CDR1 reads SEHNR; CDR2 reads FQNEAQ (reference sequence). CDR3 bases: TGTGCCAGCAGCTTCAACAGGGACTACGAGCAGTACTTC. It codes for CASSFNRDYEQYF.

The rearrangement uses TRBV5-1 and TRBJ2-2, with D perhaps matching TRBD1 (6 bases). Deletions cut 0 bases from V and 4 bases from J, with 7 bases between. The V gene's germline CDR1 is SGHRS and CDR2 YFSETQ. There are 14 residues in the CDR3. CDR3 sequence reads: CASSLGTATGELFF. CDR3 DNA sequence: TGCGCCAGCAGCTTGGGGACAGCCACCGGGGAGCTGTTTTTT.

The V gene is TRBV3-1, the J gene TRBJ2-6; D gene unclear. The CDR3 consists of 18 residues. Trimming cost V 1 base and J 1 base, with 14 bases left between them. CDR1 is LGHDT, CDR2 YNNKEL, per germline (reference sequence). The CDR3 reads CASSQVPPRLSGANVLTF. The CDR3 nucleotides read TGTGCCAGCAGCCAAGTACCTCCGAGGTTATCTGGGGCCAACGTCCTGACTTTC.

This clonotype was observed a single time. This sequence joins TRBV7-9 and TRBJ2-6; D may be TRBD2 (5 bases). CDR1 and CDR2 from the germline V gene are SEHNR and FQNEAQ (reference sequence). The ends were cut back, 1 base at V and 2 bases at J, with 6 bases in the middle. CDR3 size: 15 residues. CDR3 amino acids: CASSLGTAGANVLTF. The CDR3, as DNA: TGTGCCAGCAGCTTAGGGACTGCTGGGGCCAACGTCCTGACTTTC.

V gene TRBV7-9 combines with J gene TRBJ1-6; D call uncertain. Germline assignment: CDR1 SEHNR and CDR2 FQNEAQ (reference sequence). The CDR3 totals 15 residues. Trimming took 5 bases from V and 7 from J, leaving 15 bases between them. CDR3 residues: CASSKPGSPNSPLHF. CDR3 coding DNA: TGTGCCAGCAGCAAGCCCGGGAGTCCGAATTCACCCCTCCACTTT.

For the CDR3, the DNA is TGCAGTGCTGGGGTAGTTCGGAATAGCAATCAGCCCCAGCATTTT. Encoded protein: CSAGVVRNSNQPQHF. This chain uses TRBV20-1 with TRBJ1-5, with D unresolved. In germline, CDR1 is DFQATT, CDR2 SNEGSKA (reference sequence). This CDR3 comprises 15 residues. V was pared by 5 bases and J by 0 bases, with 14 bases between.

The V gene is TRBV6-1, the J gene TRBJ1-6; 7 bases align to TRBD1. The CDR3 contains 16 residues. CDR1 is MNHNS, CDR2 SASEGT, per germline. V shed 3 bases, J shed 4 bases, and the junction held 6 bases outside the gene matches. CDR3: CASSDMGQRYNSPLHF. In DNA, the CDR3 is TGTGCCAGCAGTGATATGGGACAGCGATATAATTCACCCCTCCACTTT.